Sequencing of this T cell receptor (beta chain) was carried out in a study of T cell repertoires in cytomegalovirus infection. TCRdb itself ran the reads through MiXCR, one entry per CDR3 protein. The sample contains some 310,000 distinct CDR3 sequences, approximately 25% of which appear only once. Regarding the study as a whole: CMV-specific HLA-C-restricted TCR beta clonotypes dominated the ex vivo response.

Concerning this clonotype itself: What it binds is not known.

The sequence was obtained from a human donor in good health (CMV status not recorded). Some clones in this sample may be carry-over from other donors' samples. Sequencing was performed on cultured PBMCs, taken from culture after CMV antigen stimulation.

CDR3 in amino acids: CASSLVGQLGFTPQHF. CDR3 nucleotide sequence: TGTGCCAGCAGCTTGGTCGGCCAACTCGGTTTTACGCCCCAGCATTTT. The chain employs TRBV7-2 and TRBJ1-5; D remains ambiguous. The CDR3 is 16 amino acids. Trimming stripped 3 bases from V and 9 bases from J, with 21 bases between. The germline V gene encodes CDR1 SGHTA and CDR2 FQGNSA.